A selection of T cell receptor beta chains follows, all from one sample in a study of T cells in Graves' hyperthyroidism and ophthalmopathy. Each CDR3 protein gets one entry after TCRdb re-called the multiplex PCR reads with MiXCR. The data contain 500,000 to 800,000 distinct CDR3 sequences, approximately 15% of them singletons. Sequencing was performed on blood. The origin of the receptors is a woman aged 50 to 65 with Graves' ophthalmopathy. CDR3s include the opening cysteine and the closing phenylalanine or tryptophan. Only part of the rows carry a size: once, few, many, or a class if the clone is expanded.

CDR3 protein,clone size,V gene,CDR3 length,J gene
CASSSRDGYEQYF,many,TRBV11-3,13,TRBJ2-7
CASSPSFRNSPLHF,many,TRBV18,14,TRBJ1-6
CASSLGGLTDNQPQHF,many,TRBV5-1,16,TRBJ1-5
CASSLMRQGASGYTF,many,TRBV7-8,15,TRBJ1-2
CASSPGLAGLFF,NA,TRBV28,12,TRBJ2-1
CAMSSGTSGFYEQFF,NA,TRBV10-3,15,TRBJ2-1
CASSSGLDLGEQYF,few,TRBV5-1,14,TRBJ2-7
CASSPSAVSEQFF,many,TRBV7-7,13,TRBJ2-1
CASSLHGDSSTDTQYF,NA,TRBV5-1,16,TRBJ2-3
CASSVMGQGLYNEQFF,many,TRBV27,16,TRBJ2-1
CAISDRLTQEQFF,few,TRBV10-3,13,TRBJ2-1
CASSQFGAGANVLTF,many,TRBV3-1,15,TRBJ2-6
CASSQDEELEQYF,many,TRBV4-2,13,TRBJ2-7
CASTQQREVAPNEQFF,few,TRBV5-1,16,TRBJ2-1
CASIQGVYGYTF,NA,TRBV28,12,TRBJ1-2
CAIRVYNEQFF,NA,TRBV10-3,11,TRBJ2-1
CASSANTGGAYEQYF,NA,TRBV9,15,TRBJ2-7
CASSATRATGELFF,few,TRBV7-3,14,TRBJ2-2
CASSSSGTSGASTDTQYF,few,TRBV7-9,18,TRBJ2-3
CASSLSLHGYTF,many,TRBV7-8,12,TRBJ1-2
CASRRRQDLTYEQYF,many,TRBV12-3/TRBV12-4,15,TRBJ2-7
CATSTRDSGEETQYF,NA,TRBV24-1,15,TRBJ2-5